This TCR beta chain is drawn from a study of cytomegalovirus exposure and HLA in healthy donors. The CDR3 consists of 13 residues. The ends were cut back, 5 bases at V and 6 bases at J, with 11 bases in the middle. Germline lookup yields CDR1 MNHEY and CDR2 SVGAGI. A multiplex PCR was run with 60 Vbeta primers and 13 Jbeta primers. Clones were read by immunoSEQ multiplex PCR, and TCRdb kept only the in-frame ones, dropping some. The table records about 130,000 clones, roughly 78% of them present only once. Note on this clone: What it recognizes is unknown.

Study-level results: For most subjects, TCR beta sequences were reported to predict HLA-A and HLA-B alleles with accuracy. Association of a missense DCLRE1C variant with TCR beta V- and J-gene trimming was reported in a later analysis. Common viral pathogens were later found to be apparently linked to several of the most significant clusters.

This clonotype originated in a man aged 40-55 years in good health and CMV-seropositive. The chain combines TRBV6-5 with TRBJ1-5, with D uncertain. The sample was PBMCs. Written as DNA, the CDR3 is TGTGCCAGCAGTCCCCTCATCGGTCAGCCCCAGCATTTT. Amino acid sequence: CASSPLIGQPQHF.